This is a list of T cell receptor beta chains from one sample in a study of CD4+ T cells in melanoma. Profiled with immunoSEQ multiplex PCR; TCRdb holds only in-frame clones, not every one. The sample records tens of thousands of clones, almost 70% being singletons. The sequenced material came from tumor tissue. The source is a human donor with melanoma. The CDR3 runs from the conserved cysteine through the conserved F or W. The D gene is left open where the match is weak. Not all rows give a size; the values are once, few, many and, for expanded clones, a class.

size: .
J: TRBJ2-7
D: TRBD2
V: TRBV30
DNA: TGTGCCTGGGGACTAGCGGATTACGAGCAGTACTTC
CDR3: CAWGLADYEQYF

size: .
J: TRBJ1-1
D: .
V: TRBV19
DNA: TGTGCCAGTAACCACAGAGGGATTAACACTGAAGCTTTCTTT
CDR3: CASNHRGINTEAFF

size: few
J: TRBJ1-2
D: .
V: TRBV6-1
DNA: TGTGCCAGCAGTGAAGCCCTCATTGCCAACTATGGCTACACCTTC
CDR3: CASSEALIANYGYTF

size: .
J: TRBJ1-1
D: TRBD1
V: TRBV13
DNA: TGTGCCAGCAGCTCAACCCAGGGGGTTGAAGCTTTCTTT
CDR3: CASSSTQGVEAFF

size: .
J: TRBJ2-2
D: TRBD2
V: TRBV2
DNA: TGTGCCAGCAATGGGGGGGTCACCGGGGAGCTGTTTTTT
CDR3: CASNGGVTGELFF

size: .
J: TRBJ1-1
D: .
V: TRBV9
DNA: TGTGCCAGCAGCGTAGCTGCGGGGAATGAAGCTTTCTTT
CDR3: CASSVAAGNEAFF

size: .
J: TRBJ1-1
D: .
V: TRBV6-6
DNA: TGTGCCAGCAGTCCCCAGACTGAAGCTTTCTTT
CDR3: CASSPQTEAFF

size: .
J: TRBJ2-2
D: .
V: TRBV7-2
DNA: TGTGCCAGCAGCCTCGGTGCGGAGCTGTTTTTT
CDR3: CASSLGAELFF

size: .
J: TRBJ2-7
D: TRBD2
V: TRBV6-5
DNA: TGTGCCAGCAGTTTCCCGACTAGCGGGGCCTACGAGCAGTACTTC
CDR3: CASSFPTSGAYEQYF

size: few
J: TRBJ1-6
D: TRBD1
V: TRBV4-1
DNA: TGCGCCAGCAGCCAAGAGGCAGGGGGAGGGTCACCCCTCCACTTT
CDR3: CASSQEAGGGSPLHF

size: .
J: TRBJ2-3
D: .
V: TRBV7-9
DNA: TGTGCCAGCAGCTCATCGACGGGAAACACAGATACGCAGTATTTT
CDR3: CASSSSTGNTDTQYF

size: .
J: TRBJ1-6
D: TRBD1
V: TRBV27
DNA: TGTGCCAGCAGAACCATATCACAGGGGAATAATTCACCCCTCCACTTT
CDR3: CASRTISQGNNSPLHF

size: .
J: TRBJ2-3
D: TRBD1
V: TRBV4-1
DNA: TGCGCCAGCAGCCAAGACGGGACAGGGAATCTGGCAGATACGCAGTATTTT
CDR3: CASSQDGTGNLADTQYF

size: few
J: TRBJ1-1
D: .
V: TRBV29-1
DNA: TGCAGCGTTGAGGTGTTGGAGGTCGACACTGAAGCTTTCTTT
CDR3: CSVEVLEVDTEAFF

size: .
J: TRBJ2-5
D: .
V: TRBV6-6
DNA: TGTGCCAGCAGTGGGGTCAGACAAGGGGCCCAAGAGACCCAGTACTTC
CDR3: CASSGVRQGAQETQYF

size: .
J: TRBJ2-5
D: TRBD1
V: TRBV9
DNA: TGTGCCAGCAGCTGGACAGGGGGCGGTAGTGAGACCCAGTACTTC
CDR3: CASSWTGGGSETQYF

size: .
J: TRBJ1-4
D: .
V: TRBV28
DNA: TGTGCCACCGCCCGGGGGGGACTTAATGAAAAACTGTTTTTT
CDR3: CATARGGLNEKLFF

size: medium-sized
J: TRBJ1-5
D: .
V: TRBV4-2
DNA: TGTGCCAGCAGCCAAGATGGGGGGCGAAGGCAGCCCCAGCATTTT
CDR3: CASSQDGGRRQPQHF

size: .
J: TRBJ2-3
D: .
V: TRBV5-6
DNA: TGTGCCAGCAGCTTAATAGGGGAGGCAGATACGCAGTATTTT
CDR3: CASSLIGEADTQYF

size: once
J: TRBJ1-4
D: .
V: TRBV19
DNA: TGTGCCAGTAGTAGGACGGAGGGATATGAAAAACTGTTTTTT
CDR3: CASSRTEGYEKLFF

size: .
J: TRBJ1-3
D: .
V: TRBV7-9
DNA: TGTGCCAGCAGCCGAGTGGGAAACACCATATATTTT
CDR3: CASSRVGNTIYF

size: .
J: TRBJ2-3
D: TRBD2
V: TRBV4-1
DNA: TGCGCCAGCAGCCACCTTAGCGGGGGGGTAAAAGATACGCAGTATTTT
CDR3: CASSHLSGGVKDTQYF

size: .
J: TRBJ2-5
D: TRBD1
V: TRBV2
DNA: TGTGCCAGGGGACAGGGAGGAGAGACCCAGTACTTC
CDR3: CARGQGGETQYF

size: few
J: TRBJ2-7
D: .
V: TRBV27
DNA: TGTGCCAGCAGTTCTACAGGCCGCGAGCAGTACTTC
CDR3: CASSSTGREQYF

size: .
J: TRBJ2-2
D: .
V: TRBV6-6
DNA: TGTGCCAGCAAAGGGGGCGGGGAGCTGTTTTTT
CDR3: CASKGGGELFF